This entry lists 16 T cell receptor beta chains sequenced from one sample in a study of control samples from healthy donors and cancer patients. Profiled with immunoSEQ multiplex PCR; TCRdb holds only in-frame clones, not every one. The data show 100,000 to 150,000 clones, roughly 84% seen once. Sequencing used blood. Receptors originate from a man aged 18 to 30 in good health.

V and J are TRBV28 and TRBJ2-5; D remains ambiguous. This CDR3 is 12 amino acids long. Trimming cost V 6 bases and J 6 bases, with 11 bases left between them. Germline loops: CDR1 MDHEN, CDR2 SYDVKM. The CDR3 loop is CASSPPTQTQYF. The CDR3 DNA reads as TGTGCCAGCAGCCCACCGACGCAGACCCAGTACTTC. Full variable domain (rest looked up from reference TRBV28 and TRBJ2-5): DVKVTQSSRYLVKRTGEKVFLECVQDMDHENMFWYRQDPGLGLRLIYFSYDVKMKEKGDIPEGYSVSREKKERFSLILESASTNQTSMYLCASSPPTQTQYFGPGTRLLVL.

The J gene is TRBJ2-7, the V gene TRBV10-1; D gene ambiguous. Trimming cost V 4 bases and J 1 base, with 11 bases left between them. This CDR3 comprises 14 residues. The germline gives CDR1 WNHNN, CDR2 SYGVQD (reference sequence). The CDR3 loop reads CASSATANSYEQYF. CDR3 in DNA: TGCGCCAGCAGTGCAACAGCTAATTCCTACGAGCAGTACTTC.

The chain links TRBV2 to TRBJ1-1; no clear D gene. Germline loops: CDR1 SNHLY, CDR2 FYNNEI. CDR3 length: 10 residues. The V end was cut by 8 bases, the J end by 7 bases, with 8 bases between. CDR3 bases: TGTGCCAGCCCCCGAGATGAAGCTTTCTTT. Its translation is CASPRDEAFF.

CDR3: CASSGRDRGRRSNQPQHF. The DNA of the CDR3 is TGTGCCAGCAGTGGCCGGGACAGGGGGCGAAGAAGCAATCAGCCCCAGCATTTT. The rearrangement links TRBV25-1 to TRBJ1-5; 12 bases fit TRBD1. With 4 bases clipped from V and 1 base from J, the junction kept 8 bases outside the gene matches. In germline, CDR1 is MGHDK, CDR2 SYGVNS. CDR3 length: 18 residues.

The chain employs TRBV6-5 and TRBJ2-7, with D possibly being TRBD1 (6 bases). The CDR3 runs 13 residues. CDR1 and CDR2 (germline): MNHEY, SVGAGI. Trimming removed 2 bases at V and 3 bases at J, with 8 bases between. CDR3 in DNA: TGTGCCAGCAGTTACGGACAGCGCTACGAGCAGTACTTC. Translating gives CASSYGQRYEQYF.

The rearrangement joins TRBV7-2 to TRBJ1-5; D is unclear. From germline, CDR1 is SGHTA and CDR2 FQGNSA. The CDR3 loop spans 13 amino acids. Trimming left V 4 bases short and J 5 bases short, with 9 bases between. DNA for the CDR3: TGTGCCAGCAGCTCCCGGACGGATCAGCCCCAGCATTTT. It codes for CASSSRTDQPQHF.

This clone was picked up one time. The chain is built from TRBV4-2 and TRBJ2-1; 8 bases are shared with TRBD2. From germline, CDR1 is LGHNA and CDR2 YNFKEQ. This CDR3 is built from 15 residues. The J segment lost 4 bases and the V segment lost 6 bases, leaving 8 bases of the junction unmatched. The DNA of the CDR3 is TGTGCCAGCAGGGGAGCGGGAGTGGGTTACAATGAGCAGTTCTTC. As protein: CASRGAGVGYNEQFF.

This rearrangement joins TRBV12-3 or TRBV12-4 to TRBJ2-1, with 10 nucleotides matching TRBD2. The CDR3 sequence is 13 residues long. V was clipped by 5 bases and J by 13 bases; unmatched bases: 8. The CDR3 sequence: CASSPSGRVRQFF. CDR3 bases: TGTGCCAGCAGTCCAAGCGGGAGGGTTCGACAGTTCTTC.

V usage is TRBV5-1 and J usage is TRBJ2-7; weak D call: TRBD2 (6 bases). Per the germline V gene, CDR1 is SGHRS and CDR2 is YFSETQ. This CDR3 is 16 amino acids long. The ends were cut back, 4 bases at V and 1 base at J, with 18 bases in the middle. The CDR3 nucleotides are TGCGCCAGCAGCCCTTCAACAGCGGGCCTTTCCTACGAGCAGTACTTC. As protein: CASSPSTAGLSYEQYF.

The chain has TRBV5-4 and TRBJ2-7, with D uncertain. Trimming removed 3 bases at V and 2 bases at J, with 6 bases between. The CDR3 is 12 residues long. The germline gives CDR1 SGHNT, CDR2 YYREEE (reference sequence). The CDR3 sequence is CASSSKTYEQYF. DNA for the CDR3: TGTGCCAGCAGCTCCAAGACCTACGAGCAGTACTTC. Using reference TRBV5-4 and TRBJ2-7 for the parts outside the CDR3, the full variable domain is ETGVTQSPTHLIKTRGQQVTLRCSSQSGHNTVSWYQQALGQGPQFIFQYYREEENGRGNFPPRFSGLQFPNYSSELNVNALELDDSALYLCASSSKTYEQYFGPGTRLTVT.

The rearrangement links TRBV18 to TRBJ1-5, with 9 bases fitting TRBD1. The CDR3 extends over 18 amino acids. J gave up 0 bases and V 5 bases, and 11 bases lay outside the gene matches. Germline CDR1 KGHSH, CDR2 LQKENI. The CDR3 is CASSTNPTGGGSNQPQHF. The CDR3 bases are TGTGCCAGCTCAACCAACCCTACAGGGGGCGGTAGCAATCAGCCCCAGCATTTT. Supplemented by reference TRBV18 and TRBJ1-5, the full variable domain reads NAGVMQNPRHLVRRRGQEARLRCSPMKGHSHVYWYRQLPEEGLKFMVYLQKENIIDESGMPKERFSAEFPKEGPSILRIQQVVRGDSAAYFCASSTNPTGGGSNQPQHFGDGTRLSIL.

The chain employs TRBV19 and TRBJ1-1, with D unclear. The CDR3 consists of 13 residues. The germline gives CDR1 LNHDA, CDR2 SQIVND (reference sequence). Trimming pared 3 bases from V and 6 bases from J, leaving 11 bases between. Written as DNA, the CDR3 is TGTGCCAGTAGTATCGGTCCCGGCGCTGAAGCTTTCTTT. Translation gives CASSIGPGAEAFF.

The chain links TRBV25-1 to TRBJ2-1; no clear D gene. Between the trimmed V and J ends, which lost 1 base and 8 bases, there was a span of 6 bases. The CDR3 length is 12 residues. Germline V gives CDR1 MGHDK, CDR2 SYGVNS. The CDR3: CASSELVDEQFF. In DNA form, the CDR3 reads TGTGCCAGCAGTGAATTGGTAGATGAGCAGTTCTTC.

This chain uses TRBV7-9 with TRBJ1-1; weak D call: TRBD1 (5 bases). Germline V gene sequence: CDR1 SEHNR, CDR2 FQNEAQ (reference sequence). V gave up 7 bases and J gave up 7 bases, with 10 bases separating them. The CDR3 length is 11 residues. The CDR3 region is CASKGQLEAFF. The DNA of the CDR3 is TGTGCCAGCAAGGGGCAGCTTGAAGCTTTCTTT.

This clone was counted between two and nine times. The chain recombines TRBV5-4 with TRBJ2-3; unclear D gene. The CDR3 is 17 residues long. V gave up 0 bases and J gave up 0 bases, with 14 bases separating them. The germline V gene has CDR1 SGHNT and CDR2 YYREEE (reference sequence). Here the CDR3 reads CASSLAGTSSSTDTQYF. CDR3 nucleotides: TGTGCCAGCAGCTTGGCCGGTACATCCTCTAGCACAGATACGCAGTATTTT. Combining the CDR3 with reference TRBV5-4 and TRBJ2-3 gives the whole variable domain ETGVTQSPTHLIKTRGQQVTLRCSSQSGHNTVSWYQQALGQGPQFIFQYYREEENGRGNFPPRFSGLQFPNYSSELNVNALELDDSALYLCASSLAGTSSSTDTQYFGPGTRLTVL.

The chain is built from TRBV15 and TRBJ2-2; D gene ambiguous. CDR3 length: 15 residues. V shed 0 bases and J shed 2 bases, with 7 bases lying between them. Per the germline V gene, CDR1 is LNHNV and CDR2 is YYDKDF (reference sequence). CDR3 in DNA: TGTGCCACCAGCAGAGATACCATCAACACCGGGGAGCTGTTTTTT. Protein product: CATSRDTINTGELFF.